These T cell receptor beta chains were read from a single sample in a study of T and B cells in COVID-19 patients. TCRdb used MiXCR to reprocess the multiplex PCR reads, holding one entry per CDR3 protein. The sample comprises roughly 15,000 distinct CDR3 sequences, 28% of which are singletons, and 4% to 5% rests with the top ten. Source material: blood. The receptor source for this set is a human donor who had recovered from COVID-19. The CDR3 runs from the conserved cysteine through the conserved F or W. Fields, in order: V gene, D gene, clone size, J gene, CDR3 protein, CDR3 DNA. The D gene is left open where the match is weak. Some rows mark clone size as missing; the rest say once, few, many or name a class of expanded clone.

>TRBV5-1|-|-|TRBJ1-2
CASSLEGVNYGYTF
TGCGCCAGCAGCTTGGAGGGGGTGAACTATGGCTACACCTTC
>TRBV5-6|-|-|TRBJ1-1
CASRPGVNTEAFF
TGTGCCAGCAGACCCGGAGTGAACACTGAAGCTTTCTTT
>TRBV5-6|-|few|TRBJ1-2
CASTLGDRGGYTF
TGTGCCAGCACCCTCGGGGACCGGGGCGGCTACACCTTC
>TRBV6-5|TRBD1|-|TRBJ1-1
CASSPPTGEGTEAFF
TGTGCCAGCAGTCCACCGACAGGGGAGGGCACTGAAGCTTTCTTT
>TRBV29-1|-|medium-sized|TRBJ1-1
CSVAGLDTEAFF
TGCAGCGTGGCAGGGTTGGACACTGAAGCTTTCTTT
>TRBV11-1|-|medium-sized|TRBJ1-6
CASSLYGSSYNSPLHF
TGTGCCAGCAGCTTATACGGCAGCTCCTATAATTCACCCCTCCACTTT
>TRBV6-2/TRBV6-3|TRBD1|few|TRBJ1-5
CASSRTGNQPQHF
TGTGCCAGCAGTCGGACAGGGAATCAGCCCCAGCATTTT
>TRBV7-6|-|-|TRBJ1-2
CASSLGPPEYYGYTF
TGTGCCAGCAGCTTAGGTCCACCGGAGTACTATGGCTACACCTTC
>TRBV29-1|TRBD1|medium-sized|TRBJ1-2
CSVRTGGNYGYTF
TGCAGCGTACGGACAGGGGGGAACTATGGCTACACCTTC
>TRBV7-9|-|few|TRBJ2-3
CASSFSEDTQYF
TGTGCCAGCAGCTTTTCGGAAGATACGCAGTATTTT
>TRBV21-1|-|-|TRBJ1-1
CASSKIRGPGMNTEAFF
TGTGCCAGCAGCAAAATTAGGGGACCGGGCATGAACACTGAAGCTTTCTTT
>TRBV12-3/TRBV12-4|-|few|TRBJ1-2
CASSLGGANYGYTF
TGTGCCAGCAGTTTGGGGGGAGCTAACTATGGCTACACCTTC
>TRBV13|-|few|TRBJ2-5
CASSGKFQETQYF
TGTGCCAGCAGCGGCAAGTTCCAAGAGACCCAGTACTTC
>TRBV24-1|TRBD2|few|TRBJ2-3
CATSDVRGAGGADTQYF
TGTGCCACCAGTGATGTCCGGGGGGCGGGGGGCGCAGATACGCAGTATTTT
>TRBV12-3/TRBV12-4|TRBD2|-|TRBJ2-5
CASSLGGGLIQETQYF
TGTGCCAGCAGTTTAGGCGGGGGACTCATCCAAGAGACCCAGTACTTC
>TRBV28|-|-|TRBJ1-1
CASTGQGTMGTEAFF
TGTGCCAGCACAGGTCAGGGAACTATGGGGACTGAAGCTTTCTTT
>TRBV6-1|TRBD1|many|TRBJ1-6
CASSEALRNRGEDSPLHF
TGTGCCAGCAGTGAAGCGCTTCGGAACAGGGGGGAGGATTCACCCCTCCACTTT
>TRBV20-1|-|-|TRBJ2-3
CSARLDQSTDTQYF
TGCAGTGCTAGGCTGGACCAAAGCACAGATACGCAGTATTTT
>TRBV24-1|-|-|TRBJ2-3
CATCTDTQYF
TGTGCCACCTGTACAGATACGCAGTATTTT
>TRBV7-2|-|few|TRBJ2-3
CASTRPVGADTQYF
TGTGCCAGCACCAGACCCGTGGGGGCGGATACGCAGTATTTT
>TRBV5-8|TRBD1|-|TRBJ2-7
CASSLGTGGDEQYF
TGTGCCAGCAGCTTGGGGACAGGGGGAGACGAGCAGTACTTC
>TRBV12-3/TRBV12-4|-|-|TRBJ2-3
CASSLRGAKEDTQYF
TGTGCCAGCAGTCTTAGGGGGGCGAAAGAAGATACGCAGTATTTT
>TRBV5-4|TRBD1|-|TRBJ2-2
CASSTGQGANTGELFF
TGTGCCAGCAGCACCGGACAGGGGGCGAACACCGGGGAGCTGTTTTTT
>TRBV6-5|-|-|TRBJ2-7
CASSYSLGLSSYEQYF
TGTGCCAGCAGTTACTCTTTGGGCCTTAGCTCCTACGAGCAGTACTTC
>TRBV6-6|TRBD1|few|TRBJ1-5
CASSYPGQGRQPQHF
TGTGCCAGCAGTTACCCAGGACAGGGGAGGCAGCCCCAGCATTTT